Listed below are T cell receptor beta chains from one sample, sequenced in a study of shared clonotypes between healthy human individuals. Method: immunoSEQ multiplex PCR; TCRdb's copy keeps in-frame clones and lacks some. The table records 950,000 to 1,100,000 clones, around 82% of them present only once. The sequenced sample was memory CD4+ T cells from PBMCs. All receptors come from a man younger than 35 in good health. Some clones in this sample may be carry-over from other donors' samples. CDR3s include the opening cysteine and the closing phenylalanine or tryptophan. D genes are given only for firm matches. Rows may omit the clone size; those that give it use once, few, many or a size class.

V gene,clone size,D gene,CDR3 length,J gene,CDR3 DNA,CDR3 protein
TRBV28,-,-,17,TRBJ2-2,TGTGCCAGCTCCCCTCAGCGGGTTAGGGCGAACACCGGGGAGCTGTTTTTT,CASSPQRVRANTGELFF
TRBV5-4,-,TRBD1,15,TRBJ1-2,TGTGCCAGCAGCGCAGGGGGCGAATGGGACTATGGCTACACCTTC,CASSAGGEWDYGYTF
TRBV7-3,-,TRBD2,13,TRBJ2-7,TGTGCCAGCAGCCAGGGAGGGGCTGGCGAGCAGTACTTC,CASSQGGAGEQYF
TRBV2,-,-,15,TRBJ2-3,TGTGCCAGCAGTGAAGCGCAGCTGGGCACAGATACGCAGTATTTT,CASSEAQLGTDTQYF
TRBV7-9,-,-,16,TRBJ2-3,TGTGCCAGCAGCCCCCGGGCGCAGGGTGGCACAGATACGCAGTATTTT,CASSPRAQGGTDTQYF
TRBV4-1,-,TRBD1,17,TRBJ2-2,TGCGCCAGCAGCCAATACGGCCGACAGGGGAACACCGGGGAGCTGTTTTTT,CASSQYGRQGNTGELFF
TRBV7-2,-,TRBD1,15,TRBJ1-2,TGTGCCAGCAGCCCCCAGACAGGGTCGTTGGAAGGCTACACCTTC,CASSPQTGSLEGYTF
TRBV6-4,-,TRBD1,13,TRBJ2-3,TGTGCCAGGGCGACAGGGACCCCAGATACGCAGTATTTT,CARATGTPDTQYF
TRBV25-1,-,-,15,TRBJ2-7,TGTGCCAGCAGTGAACCCGGGGGAGTCAACTACGAGCAGTACTTC,CASSEPGGVNYEQYF
TRBV11-2,once,-,14,TRBJ1-3,TGTGCCAGCAGTCAAGGGGTTTCTGGAAACACCATATATTTT,CASSQGVSGNTIYF
TRBV7-3,once,-,14,TRBJ2-3,TGTGCCAGCAGACCGGACAGTAACACAGATACGCAGTATTTT,CASRPDSNTDTQYF
TRBV2,-,-,12,TRBJ2-7,TGTGCCAGCAGTGGACAGACCTACGAGCAGTACTTC,CASSGQTYEQYF
TRBV7-9,-,-,16,TRBJ2-3,TGTGCCAGCAGCCCCCGAGGGCTAGCGAGCACAGATACGCAGTATTTT,CASSPRGLASTDTQYF
TRBV28,-,TRBD1,13,TRBJ1-2,TGTGCCAGCAAAATGCGGACAGGGTATGGCTACACCTTC,CASKMRTGYGYTF
TRBV19,-,TRBD1,14,TRBJ1-2,TGTGCCAGTAGTACCACGGACAGGTGGGGGGGCTACACCTTC,CASSTTDRWGGYTF
TRBV30,-,-,12,TRBJ1-5,TGTGCCTGGAGTGTGGGTCGTCAGCCCCAGCATTTT,CAWSVGRQPQHF
TRBV29-1,-,TRBD1,14,TRBJ2-1,TGCAGCGTCCGTCGGGCAGGGGGTGTCGATGAGCAGTTCTTC,CSVRRAGGVDEQFF
TRBV28,-,-,15,TRBJ2-6,TGTGCCAGCAGTACGCAGGGGCACGGGGCCAACGTCCTGACTTTC,CASSTQGHGANVLTF
TRBV5-1,-,-,14,TRBJ1-1,TGCGCCAGCAGCTTGCCAGGGAGGGTCTCTGAAGCTTTCTTT,CASSLPGRVSEAFF